The clone carrying this TCR beta chain was observed a handful of times. Antigen specificity is unknown. This record comes from a study of monozygotic twins with cystic fibrosis. Turning to the study itself: Approximately 3 micrograms of fragmented DNA underwent around 14 PCR cycles for library preparation.

V shed 2 bases and J 1 base; nucleotides not matched to a gene: 4. There are 15 residues in the CDR3. Germline values: CDR1 SNHLY, CDR2 FYNNEI. Measured with immunoSEQ multiplex PCR; TCRdb has only the in-frame clones, and not every one. This sample yields 7,100 or so clones, of which 94% are seen a single time; 0.5% to 0.65% belongs to the top ten. Study-wide results and caveats: Low clonality (median roughly 0.01) suggested a mostly naive repertoire. Unrelated CF individuals shared fewer identical clonotypes than monozygotic CF twins.

The chain has TRBV2 and TRBJ1-1; TRBD1 matches at 7 bases. Sequenced material: blood. The sequence was obtained from a boy aged 2 to 9 with cystic fibrosis. CDR3 DNA: TGTGCCAGCAGTGAATTGCAGGGGGAGAACACTGAAGCTTTCTTT. Its translation is CASSELQGENTEAFF.